This TCR beta chain was captured by sequencing in a study of cytomegalovirus exposure and HLA in healthy donors. Study-wide results and caveats: In an earlier analysis, most TCR beta V segments were productive about 87% or about 30% of the time. Indistinguishable V segments, including TRBV6-2 and TRBV6-3, were excluded.

The CDR3 is 16 residues long. Losses at the gene ends were 4 bases for V and 2 bases for J; bases not matched to a gene: 9. Germline assignment: CDR1 ENHRY and CDR2 SYGVKD. Both 60 Vbeta primers and 13 Jbeta primers went into the PCR. Only in-frame clones appear in the TCRdb table, and some are missing; sequencing was by immunoSEQ multiplex PCR. This table holds 140,000 or so clones, 75% to 90% found once. Note on this clone: Its antigen is currently unknown.

J is TRBJ1-1 and V is TRBV10-3, with 8 positions matching TRBD1. The TCR originated in a woman aged 25 to 39 in good health and CMV-seronegative. Sequenced sample: PBMCs. The CDR3 region has the DNA TGTGCCATCAGTGGGACCCAGGGGGCTGGTAACACTGAAGCTTTCTTT. Amino acid sequence: CAISGTQGAGNTEAFF.